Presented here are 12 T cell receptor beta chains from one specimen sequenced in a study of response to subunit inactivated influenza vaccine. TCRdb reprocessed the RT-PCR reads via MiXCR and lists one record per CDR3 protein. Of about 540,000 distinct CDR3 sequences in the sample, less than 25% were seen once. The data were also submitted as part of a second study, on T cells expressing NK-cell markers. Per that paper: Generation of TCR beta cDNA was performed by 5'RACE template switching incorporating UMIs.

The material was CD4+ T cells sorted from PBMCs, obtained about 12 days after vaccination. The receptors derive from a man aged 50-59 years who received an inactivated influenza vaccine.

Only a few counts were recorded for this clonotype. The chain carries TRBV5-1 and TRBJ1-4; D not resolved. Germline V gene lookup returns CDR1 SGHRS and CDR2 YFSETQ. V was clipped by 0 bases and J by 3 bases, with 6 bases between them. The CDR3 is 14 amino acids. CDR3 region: CASSLERPNEKLFF. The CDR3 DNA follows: TGCGCCAGCAGCTTGGAGAGGCCTAATGAAAAACTGTTTTTT.

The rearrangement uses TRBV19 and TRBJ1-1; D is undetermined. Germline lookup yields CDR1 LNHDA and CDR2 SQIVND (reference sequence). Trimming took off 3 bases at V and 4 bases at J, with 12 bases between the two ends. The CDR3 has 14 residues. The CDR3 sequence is CASSIGKIGTEAFF. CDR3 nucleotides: TGTGCCAGTAGTATCGGAAAGATCGGCACTGAAGCTTTCTTT.

CDR3 protein: CASSSTGEGNTIYF. The CDR3 DNA sequence: TGTGCCAGCAGTTCGACAGGGGAAGGAAACACCATATATTTT. The rearrangement links TRBV28 to TRBJ1-3; 8 nucleotides align to TRBD1. Trimming cost V 4 bases and J 4 bases; bases outside gene matches: 3. The CDR3 consists of 14 residues. The V gene's germline CDR1 is MDHEN and CDR2 SYDVKM.

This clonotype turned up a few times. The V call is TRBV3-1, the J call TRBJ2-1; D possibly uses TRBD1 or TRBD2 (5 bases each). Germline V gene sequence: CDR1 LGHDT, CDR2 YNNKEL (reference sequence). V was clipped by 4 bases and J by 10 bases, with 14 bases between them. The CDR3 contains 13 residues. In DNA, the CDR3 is TGTGCCAGCAGCCCGAAAGGATGGGGGGAGCAGTTCTTC. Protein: CASSPKGWGEQFF.

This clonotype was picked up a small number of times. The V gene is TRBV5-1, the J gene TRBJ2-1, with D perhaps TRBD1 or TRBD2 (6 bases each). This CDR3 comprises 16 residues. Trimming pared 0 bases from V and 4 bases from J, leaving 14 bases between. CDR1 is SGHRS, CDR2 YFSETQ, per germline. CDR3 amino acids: CASSLEWGAGYNEQFF. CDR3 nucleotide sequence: TGCGCCAGCAGCTTGGAATGGGGGGCGGGTTACAATGAGCAGTTCTTC.

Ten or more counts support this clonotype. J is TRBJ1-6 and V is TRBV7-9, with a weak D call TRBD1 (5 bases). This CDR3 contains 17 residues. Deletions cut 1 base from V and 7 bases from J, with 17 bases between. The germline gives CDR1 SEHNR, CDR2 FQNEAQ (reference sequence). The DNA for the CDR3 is TGTGCCAGCAGCTTAGGAAAACCGGGACGGGGGAATTCACCCCTCCACTTT. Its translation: CASSLGKPGRGNSPLHF.

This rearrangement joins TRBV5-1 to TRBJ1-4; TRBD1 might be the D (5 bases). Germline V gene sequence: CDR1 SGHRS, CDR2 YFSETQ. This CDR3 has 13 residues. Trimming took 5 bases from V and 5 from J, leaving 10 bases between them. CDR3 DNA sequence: TGCGCCAGCAGTCTCAGGGAGAATGAAAAACTGTTTTTT. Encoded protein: CASSLRENEKLFF. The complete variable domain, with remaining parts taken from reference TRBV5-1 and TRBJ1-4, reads KAGVTQTPRYLIKTRGQQVTLSCSPISGHRSVSWYQQTPGQGLQFLFEYFSETQRNKGNFPGRFSGRQFSNSRSEMNVSTLELGDSALYLCASSLRENEKLFFGSGTQLSVL.

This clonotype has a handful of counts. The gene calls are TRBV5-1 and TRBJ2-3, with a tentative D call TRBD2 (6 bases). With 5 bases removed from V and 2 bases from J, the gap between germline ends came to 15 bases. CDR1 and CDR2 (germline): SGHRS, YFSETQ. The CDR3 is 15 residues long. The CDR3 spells CASRMAGTFTDTQYF. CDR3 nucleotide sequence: TGCGCCAGCAGAATGGCGGGGACTTTCACAGATACGCAGTATTTT.

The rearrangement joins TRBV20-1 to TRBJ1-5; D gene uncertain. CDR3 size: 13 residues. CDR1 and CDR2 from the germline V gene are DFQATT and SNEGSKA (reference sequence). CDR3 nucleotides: TGCACCGTCGGAAAGGGTAGCAATCAGCCCCAGCATTTT. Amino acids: CTVGKGSNQPQHF.

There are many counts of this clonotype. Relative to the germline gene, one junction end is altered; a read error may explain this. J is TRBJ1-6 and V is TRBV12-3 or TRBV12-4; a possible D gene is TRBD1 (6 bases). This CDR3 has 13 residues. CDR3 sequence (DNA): TGTGCCAGCAGCTTAGGACAGAATTCACCCCTCCACTTT. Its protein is CASSLGQNSPLHF.

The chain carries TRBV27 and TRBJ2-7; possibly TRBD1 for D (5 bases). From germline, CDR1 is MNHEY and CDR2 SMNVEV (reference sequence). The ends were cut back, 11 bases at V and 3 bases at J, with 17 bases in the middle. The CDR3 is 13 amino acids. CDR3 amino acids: CAGKTETSYEQYF. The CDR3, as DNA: TGTGCCGGTAAGACAGAAACCAGCTACGAGCAGTACTTC.

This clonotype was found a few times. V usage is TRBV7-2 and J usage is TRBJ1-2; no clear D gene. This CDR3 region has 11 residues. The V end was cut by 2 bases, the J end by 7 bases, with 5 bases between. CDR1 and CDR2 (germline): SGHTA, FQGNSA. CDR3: CASSLYGGYTF. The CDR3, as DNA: TGTGCCAGCAGCTTATACGGTGGCTACACCTTC.